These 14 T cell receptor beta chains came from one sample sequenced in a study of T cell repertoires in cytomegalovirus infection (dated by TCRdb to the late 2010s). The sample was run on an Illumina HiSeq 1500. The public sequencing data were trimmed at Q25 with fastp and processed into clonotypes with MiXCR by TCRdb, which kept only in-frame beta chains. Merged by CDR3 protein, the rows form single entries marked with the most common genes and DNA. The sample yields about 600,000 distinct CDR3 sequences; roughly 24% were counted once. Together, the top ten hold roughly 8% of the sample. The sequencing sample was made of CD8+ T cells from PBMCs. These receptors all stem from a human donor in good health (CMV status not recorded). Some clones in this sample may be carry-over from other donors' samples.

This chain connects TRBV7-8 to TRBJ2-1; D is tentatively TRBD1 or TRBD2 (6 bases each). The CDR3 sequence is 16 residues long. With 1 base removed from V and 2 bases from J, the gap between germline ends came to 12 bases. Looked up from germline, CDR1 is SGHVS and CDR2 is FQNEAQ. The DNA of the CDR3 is TGTGCCAGCAGCTTAGACGGGGGACAACCCTACAATGAGCAGTTCTTC. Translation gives CASSLDGGQPYNEQFF.

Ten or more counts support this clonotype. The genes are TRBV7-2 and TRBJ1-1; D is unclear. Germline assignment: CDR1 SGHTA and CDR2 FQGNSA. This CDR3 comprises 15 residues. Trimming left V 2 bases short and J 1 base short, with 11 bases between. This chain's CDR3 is CASSLTAAPNTEAFF. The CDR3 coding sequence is TGTGCCAGCAGCTTAACTGCGGCCCCGAACACTGAAGCTTTCTTT.

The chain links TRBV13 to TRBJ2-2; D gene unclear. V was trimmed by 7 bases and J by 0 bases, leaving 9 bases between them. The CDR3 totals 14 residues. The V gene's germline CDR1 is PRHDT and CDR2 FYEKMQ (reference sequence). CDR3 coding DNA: TGTGCCAGCACCCTCCGTGCGAACACCGGGGAGCTGTTTTTT. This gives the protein CASTLRANTGELFF.

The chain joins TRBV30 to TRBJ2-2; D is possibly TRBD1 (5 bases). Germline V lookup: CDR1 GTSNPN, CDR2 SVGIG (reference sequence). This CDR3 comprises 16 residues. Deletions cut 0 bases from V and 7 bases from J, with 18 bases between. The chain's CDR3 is CAWSVEEAGMNGELFF. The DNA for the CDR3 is TGTGCCTGGAGTGTAGAAGAGGCAGGGATGAACGGGGAGCTGTTTTTT.

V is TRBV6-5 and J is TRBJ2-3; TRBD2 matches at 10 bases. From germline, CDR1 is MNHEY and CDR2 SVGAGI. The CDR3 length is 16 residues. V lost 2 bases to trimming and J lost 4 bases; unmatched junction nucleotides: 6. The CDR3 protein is CASSYEKRGGPDTQYF. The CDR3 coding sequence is TGTGCCAGCAGTTACGAAAAGCGGGGGGGCCCAGATACGCAGTATTTT.

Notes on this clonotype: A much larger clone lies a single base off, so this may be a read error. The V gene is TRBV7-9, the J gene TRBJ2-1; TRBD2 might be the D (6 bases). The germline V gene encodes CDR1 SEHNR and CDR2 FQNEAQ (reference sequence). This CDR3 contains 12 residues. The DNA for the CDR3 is TGTACCAGCAGCGCGGGGCGGAATGAGCAGTTCTTC. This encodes CTSSAGRNEQFF.

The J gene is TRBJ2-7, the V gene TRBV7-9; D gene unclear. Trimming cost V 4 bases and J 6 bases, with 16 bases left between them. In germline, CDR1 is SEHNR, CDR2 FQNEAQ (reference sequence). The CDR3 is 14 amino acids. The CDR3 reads CASSSPGRVTEQYF. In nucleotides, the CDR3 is TGTGCCAGCAGCTCCCCCGGACGGGTTACCGAGCAGTACTTC.

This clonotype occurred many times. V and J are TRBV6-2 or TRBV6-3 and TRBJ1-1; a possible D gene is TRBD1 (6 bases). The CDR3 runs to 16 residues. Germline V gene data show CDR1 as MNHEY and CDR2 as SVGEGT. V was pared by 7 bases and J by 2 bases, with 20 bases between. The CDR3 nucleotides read TGTGCCAGCAAATGGGAACGGACAGAGGCAAACACTGAAGCTTTCTTT. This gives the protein CASKWERTEANTEAFF.

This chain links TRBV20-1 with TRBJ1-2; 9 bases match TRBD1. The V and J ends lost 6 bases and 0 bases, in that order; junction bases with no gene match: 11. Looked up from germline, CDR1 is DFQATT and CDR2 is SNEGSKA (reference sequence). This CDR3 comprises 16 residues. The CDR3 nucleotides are TGCAGTGCGCGACCGGGACAGGGAGAGGCTAACTATGGCTACACCTTC. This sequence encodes CSARPGQGEANYGYTF.

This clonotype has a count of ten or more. CDR3 DNA: TGTGCCAGCAACGACAGGGTAGCAGACAATGAGCAGTTCTTC. The encoded protein is CASNDRVADNEQFF. The chain carries TRBV6-2 or TRBV6-3 and TRBJ2-1; 7 bases are shared with TRBD1. J gave up 5 bases and V 7 bases, and 8 bases lay outside the gene matches. This CDR3 comprises 14 residues. From germline, CDR1 is MNHEY and CDR2 SVGEGT.

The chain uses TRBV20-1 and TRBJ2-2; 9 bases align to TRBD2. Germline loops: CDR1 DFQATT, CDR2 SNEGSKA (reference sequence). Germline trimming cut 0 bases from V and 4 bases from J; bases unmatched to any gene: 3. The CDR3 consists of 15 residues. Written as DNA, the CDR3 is TGCAGTGCTAGAGATGGCGGGGGGGGCACCGGGGAGCTGTTTTTT. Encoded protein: CSARDGGGGTGELFF.

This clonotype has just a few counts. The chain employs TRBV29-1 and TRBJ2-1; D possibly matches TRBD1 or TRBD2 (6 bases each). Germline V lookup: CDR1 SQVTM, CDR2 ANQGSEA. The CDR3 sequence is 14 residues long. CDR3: CSSPIVGGRGEQFF. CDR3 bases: TGCAGTTCTCCTATCGTGGGGGGCCGGGGTGAGCAGTTCTTC.

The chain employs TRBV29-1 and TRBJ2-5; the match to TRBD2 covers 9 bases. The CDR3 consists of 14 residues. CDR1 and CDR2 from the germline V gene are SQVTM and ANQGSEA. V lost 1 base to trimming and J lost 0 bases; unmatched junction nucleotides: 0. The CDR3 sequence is CSVEVAGDQETQYF. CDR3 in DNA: TGCAGCGTTGAAGTAGCGGGGGACCAAGAGACCCAGTACTTC.

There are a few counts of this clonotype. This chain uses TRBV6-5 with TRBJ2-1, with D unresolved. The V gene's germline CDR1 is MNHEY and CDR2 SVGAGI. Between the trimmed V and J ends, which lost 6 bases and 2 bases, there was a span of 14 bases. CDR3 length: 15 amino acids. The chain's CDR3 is CASRPSGSTYNEQFF. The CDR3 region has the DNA TGTGCCAGCAGACCCTCCGGGTCAACCTACAATGAGCAGTTCTTC.